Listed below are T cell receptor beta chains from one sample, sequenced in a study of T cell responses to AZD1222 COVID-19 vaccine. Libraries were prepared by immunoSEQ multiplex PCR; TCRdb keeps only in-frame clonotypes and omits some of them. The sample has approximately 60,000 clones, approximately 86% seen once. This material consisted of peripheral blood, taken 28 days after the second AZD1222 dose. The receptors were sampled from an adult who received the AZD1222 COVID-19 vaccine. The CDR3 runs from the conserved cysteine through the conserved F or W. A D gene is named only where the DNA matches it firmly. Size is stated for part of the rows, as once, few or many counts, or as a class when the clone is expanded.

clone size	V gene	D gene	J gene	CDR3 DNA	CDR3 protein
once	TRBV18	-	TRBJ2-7	TGTGCCAGCTCACGCCAGGGGGGCACAACTTCCTACGAGCAGTACTTC	CASSRQGGTTSYEQYF
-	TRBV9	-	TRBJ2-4	TGTGCCAGCAGCCTTCTGGGTGGAAACAAAAACATTCAGTACTTC	CASSLLGGNKNIQYF
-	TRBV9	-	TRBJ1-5	TGTGCCAGCAGCGTAGAAGAGGGTTGGGGTCAGCCCCAGCATTTT	CASSVEEGWGQPQHF
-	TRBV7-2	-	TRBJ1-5	TGTGCCAGCAGCTTTAGACACGGTAATCAGCCCCAGCATTTT	CASSFRHGNQPQHF
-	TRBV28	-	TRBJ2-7	TGTGCCAGCAGTTTGGGGAGTCATCCCCCCTACGAGCAGTACTTC	CASSLGSHPPYEQYF
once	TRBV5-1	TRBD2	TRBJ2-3	TGCGCCAGCAGGGAAAGGGGACTAAGCACAGATACGCAGTATTTT	CASRERGLSTDTQYF
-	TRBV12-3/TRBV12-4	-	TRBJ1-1	TGTGCCAGCAGCCTACTAAGCCGACCGTCAGCTTTCTTT	CASSLLSRPSAFF
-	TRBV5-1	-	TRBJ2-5	TGCGCCAGCAGCTTACTCGGGGGTGGGGAGACCCAGTACTTC	CASSLLGGGETQYF
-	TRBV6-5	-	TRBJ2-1	TGTGCCAGCAGCCTTACTCGGTCGGGTGAGCAGTTCTTC	CASSLTRSGEQFF
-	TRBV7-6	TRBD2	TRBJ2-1	TGTGCCAGCAGCTTAAGCGCAAGACTAGCGGGGGGAGATGAGCAGTTCTTC	CASSLSARLAGGDEQFF
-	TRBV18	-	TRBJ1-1	TGTGCCAGCTCAGCCAGGGTTTTTTCGTACACTGAAGCTTTCTTT	CASSARVFSYTEAFF
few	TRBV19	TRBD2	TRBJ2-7	TGTGCCAGTAGTTTAGCGGGAAACTACGAGCAGTACTTC	CASSLAGNYEQYF
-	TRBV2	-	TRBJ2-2	TGTGCCAGCAGTGAAGCAATCACAGACACCGGGGAGCTGTTTTTT	CASSEAITDTGELFF
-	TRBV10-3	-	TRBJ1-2	TGTGCCATCAGGCCCATCAACGCGGTTTATGGCTACACCTTC	CAIRPINAVYGYTF
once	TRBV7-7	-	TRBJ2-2	TGTGCTAGCAGCTCTAGGACAGCGAACACCGGGGAGCTGTTTTTT	CASSSRTANTGELFF
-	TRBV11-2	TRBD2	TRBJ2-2	TGTGCCAGCGTCTCCGTAGCGGGTTTCACCGGGGAGCTGTTTTTT	CASVSVAGFTGELFF
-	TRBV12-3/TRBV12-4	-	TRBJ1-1	TGTGCCAGCAGTTTTAAGGGTGGGACTGAAGCTTTCTTT	CASSFKGGTEAFF
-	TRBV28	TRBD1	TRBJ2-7	TGTGCCAGCAGTTTTAGTTCGACAGGGGTCAGGTACGAGCAGTACTTC	CASSFSSTGVRYEQYF
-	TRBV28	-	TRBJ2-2	TGTGCCAGCAGTTTAAGGTGGCAGGCCGGGGAGCTGTTTTTT	CASSLRWQAGELFF
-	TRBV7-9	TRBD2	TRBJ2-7	TGTGCCAGCAGCTTACGGGAGGACCCCTACGAGCAGTACTTC	CASSLREDPYEQYF
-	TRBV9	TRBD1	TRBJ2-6	TGTGCCAGCAGCGAGGGGGCTTTCTCTGGGGCCAACGTCCTGACTTTC	CASSEGAFSGANVLTF
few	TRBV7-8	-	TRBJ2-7	TGTGCCAGCAGCCCCGGCAGGGGCCGCGACGAGCAGTACTTC	CASSPGRGRDEQYF
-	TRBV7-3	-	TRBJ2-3	TGTGCCAGCAGCTTCCGGGTCAGCACAGATACGCAGTATTTT	CASSFRVSTDTQYF
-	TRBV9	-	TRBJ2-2	TGTGCCAGCAGTCCCGACAGACTCACCGGGGAGCTGTTTTTT	CASSPDRLTGELFF
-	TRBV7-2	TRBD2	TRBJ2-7	TGTGCCAGCAGCTTCGGGACTAGCGGGGCCTACGAGCAGTACTTC	CASSFGTSGAYEQYF
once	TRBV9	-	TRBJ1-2	TGTGCCAGCAGCGTAGAGGCGGCAGGGAACTATGGCTACACCTTC	CASSVEAAGNYGYTF
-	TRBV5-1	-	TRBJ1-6	TGCGCCAGCAGCCAGGGCGACACCGTATATTCACCCCTCCACTTT	CASSQGDTVYSPLHF
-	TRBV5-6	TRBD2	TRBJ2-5	TGTGCCAGCAGTCAGGGAGTGGGAGGGGAGACCCAGTACTTC	CASSQGVGGETQYF
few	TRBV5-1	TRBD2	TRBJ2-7	TGCGCCAGCAGCTGGACCCTAGCGGGAGGGAGATACGAGCAGTACTTC	CASSWTLAGGRYEQYF
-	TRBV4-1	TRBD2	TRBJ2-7	TGCGCCAGCAGCCAACCGACTAGCGGGAGACACGAGCAGTACTTC	CASSQPTSGRHEQYF
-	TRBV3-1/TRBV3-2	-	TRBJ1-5	TGTGCCAGCAGCCAAGACGGTCCGAGTCAGCCCCAGCATTTT	CASSQDGPSQPQHF
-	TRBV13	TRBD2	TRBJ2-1	TGTGCCAGCAGCTCTAAATCACTAGCGGGAGAGAATGAGCAGTTCTTC	CASSSKSLAGENEQFF
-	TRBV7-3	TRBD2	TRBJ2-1	TGTGCCAGCAGCTCAAGACTAGCGGGAGATGAGCAGTTCTTC	CASSSRLAGDEQFF
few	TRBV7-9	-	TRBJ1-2	TGTGCCAGCAGCTCCCCGGGCCAGGAGAACTATGGCTACACCTTC	CASSSPGQENYGYTF
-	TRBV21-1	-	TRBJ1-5	TGTGCCAGCAGCACCAGACAGGAGTATAGCAATCAGCCCCAGCATTTT	CASSTRQEYSNQPQHF
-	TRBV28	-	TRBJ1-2	TGTGCCAGCAGGGGGGAGGGGGTTGGAGCCTATGGCTACACCTTC	CASRGEGVGAYGYTF
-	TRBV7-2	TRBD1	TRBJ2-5	TGTGCCAGCAGCCCGAGGACAGGGATGGAGACCCAGTACTTC	CASSPRTGMETQYF
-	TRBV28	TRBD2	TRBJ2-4	TGTGCCAGCAGGACTAGCGGTTTTGAGGGGGCCAAAAACATTCAGTACTTC	CASRTSGFEGAKNIQYF
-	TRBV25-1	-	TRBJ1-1	TGTGCCAGCAGTGGCCCGGGAGGGAACACTGAAGCTTTCTTT	CASSGPGGNTEAFF
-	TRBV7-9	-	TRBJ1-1	TGTGCCAGCAGCCCCGACCACAGGGAAGCTTTCTTT	CASSPDHREAFF
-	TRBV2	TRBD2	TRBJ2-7	TGTGCCACCCTAGCACTAGCGGCCTACGAGCAGTACTTC	CATLALAAYEQYF
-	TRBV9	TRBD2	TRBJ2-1	TGTGCCAGCAGCGTAGAGGGCGGGAGTATAGATGAGCAGTTCTTC	CASSVEGGSIDEQFF
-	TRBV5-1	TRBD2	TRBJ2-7	TGCGCCAGCAGCTTGAGTCTAGCGGGAGCGGGCGAGCAGTACTTC	CASSLSLAGAGEQYF
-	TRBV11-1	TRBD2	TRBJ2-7	TGTGCCAGCAGGGCACAAGGGACCCCAGCGGGGGAGCAGTACTTC	CASRAQGTPAGEQYF
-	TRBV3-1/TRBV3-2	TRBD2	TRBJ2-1	TGTGCCAGCAGCCATAGCGGGGGAAATGAGCAGTTCTTC	CASSHSGGNEQFF
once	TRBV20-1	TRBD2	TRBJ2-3	TGCAGTGCTAGTGTCAACGGGAGGGAGGCGGATACGCAGTATTTT	CSASVNGREADTQYF
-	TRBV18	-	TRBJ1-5	TGTGCCAGCTCAGAGGGGGAGCGCCAGCCCCAGCATTTT	CASSEGERQPQHF
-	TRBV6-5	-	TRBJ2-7	TGTGCCAGCAGTTCTCGGACCAGACCGCTTTTAGGGGAGCAGTACTTC	CASSSRTRPLLGEQYF
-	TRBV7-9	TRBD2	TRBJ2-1	TGTGCCAGCAGCTTCGGACTAGCGGGAGTTGGGGGGTTCTTC	CASSFGLAGVGGFF
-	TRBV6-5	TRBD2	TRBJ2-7	TGTGCCAGCGCGACTAGCGGGAGGGCGTCCTACGAGCAGTACTTC	CASATSGRASYEQYF
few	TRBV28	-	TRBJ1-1	TGTGCCAGCAGTGGGCCGGGACAGAACACTGAAGCTTTCTTT	CASSGPGQNTEAFF
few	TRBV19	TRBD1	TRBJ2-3	TGTGCCAGTAGTAAAGGGACAGGGATAATTCCAGATACGCAGTATTTT	CASSKGTGIIPDTQYF
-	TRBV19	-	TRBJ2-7	TGTGCCAGTAGTCCTAGGGGCGGCACGGGTTGGCAGTACTTC	CASSPRGGTGWQYF
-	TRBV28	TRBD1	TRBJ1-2	TGTGCCAGCGGGACAGGGTATGGCTACACCTTC	CASGTGYGYTF
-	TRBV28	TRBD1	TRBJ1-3	TGTGCCAGCAGTACCACCGGACAGGGGGCGGGAAACACCATATATTTT	CASSTTGQGAGNTIYF
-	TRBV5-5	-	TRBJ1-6	TGTGCCAGCAGCTTGGGGCTTACCCGGTCCTATAATTCACCCCTCCACTTT	CASSLGLTRSYNSPLHF
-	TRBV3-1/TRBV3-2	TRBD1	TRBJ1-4	TGTGCCAGCAGTCCCGGGACAGGACTCGAAAAACTGTTTTTT	CASSPGTGLEKLFF